What follows is one T cell receptor beta chain and its context. Repertoires were generated with immunoSEQ multiplex PCR, while TCRdb's copy carries only in-frame clones and drops some. The top ten clones hold about 8% of a sample with approximately 150,000 clones, 82% of them seen once. These data originate in a study of blood T cell repertoires in COVID-19. The CDR3 is 15 residues long. J lost 5 bases, V lost 4 bases, and 7 bases had no gene match. Per the germline V gene, CDR1 is SGHRS and CDR2 is YFSETQ. The receptor's source is an older woman with acute or convalescent COVID-19. The rearrangement joins TRBV5-1 to TRBJ2-2; TRBD1 matches 8 bases. Input material: peripheral blood. In DNA, the CDR3 is TGCGCCAGCAGCCTGTGGACAGGGCGGACCGGGGAGCTGTTTTTT. Protein: CASSLWTGRTGELFF.